The rows below give T cell receptor beta chains drawn from one sample of a study of blood T cell repertoires in COVID-19. Method: immunoSEQ multiplex PCR; TCRdb's copy keeps in-frame clones and lacks some. In the table there are fewer than 60,000 clones, approximately 80% of which are singletons. Sequences were obtained from peripheral blood. The receptors stem from a man between 60 and 75 years old with COVID-19, enrolled during active disease. The CDR3 runs from the conserved cysteine through the conserved F or W.

v_call cdr3_length cdr3_aa
TRBV19 16 CASSSPGTRHTYTQYF
TRBV5-1 14 CASSPSGGANEQYF
TRBV24-1 12 CATSDLRGPQHF
TRBV19 16 CASSPETGLIQETQYF
TRBV6-6 11 CASSYGGEQFF
TRBV7-9 14 CASSATGATYGYTF
TRBV14 16 CASSQVAGGPWETQYF
TRBV2 15 CASSVLEVFYYGYTF
TRBV19 12 CASSLATGELFF
TRBV6-5 13 CASSRPPGDRGFF
TRBV3-1/TRBV3-2 18 CASSLQLAGGPGQETQYF
TRBV5-1 18 CASSVRGWASTSTDTQYF